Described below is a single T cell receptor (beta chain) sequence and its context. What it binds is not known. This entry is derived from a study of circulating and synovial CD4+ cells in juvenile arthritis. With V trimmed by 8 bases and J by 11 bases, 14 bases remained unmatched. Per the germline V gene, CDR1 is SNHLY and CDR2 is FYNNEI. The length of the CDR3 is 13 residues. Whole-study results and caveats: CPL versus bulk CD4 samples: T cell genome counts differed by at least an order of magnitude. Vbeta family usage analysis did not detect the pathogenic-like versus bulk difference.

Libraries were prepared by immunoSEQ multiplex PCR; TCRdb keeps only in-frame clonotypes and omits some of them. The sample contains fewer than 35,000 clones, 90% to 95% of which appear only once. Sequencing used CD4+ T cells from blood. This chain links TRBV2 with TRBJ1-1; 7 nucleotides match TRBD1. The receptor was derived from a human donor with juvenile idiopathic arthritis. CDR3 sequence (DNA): TGTGCCAGCTCACCCGACAGGGAGAATTCCGCTTTCTTT. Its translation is CASSPDRENSAFF.